Each of the 17 T cell receptor beta chains below was sequenced from the same sample in a study of blood T cell repertoires in COVID-19 (dated by TCRdb to about 2020). The library relied on the immunoSEQ multiplex PCR assay. Sourced from immuneACCESS, this table was stored by TCRdb with only in-frame sequences that have V and J called. A share of the clones is absent; for the studies checked, an unresolved V gene accounts for under half, and the remainder has no known explanation. In all, the sample holds over 250,000 clones, and around 85% of those were seen once. The biggest ten clones account for 11% of the sample. The source material was peripheral blood. Source of these receptors: a woman between 65 and 79 years old with acute or convalescent COVID-19.

This chain connects TRBV4-2 to TRBJ2-1, with 8 bases lining up with TRBD2. V was clipped by 0 bases and J by 6 bases; unmatched bases: 13. Germline V CDR1 and CDR2: LGHNA, YNFKEQ. The CDR3 is 18 amino acids. CDR3: CASSQDPGGPGYTNEQFF. CDR3 sequence (DNA): TGTGCCAGCAGCCAAGACCCGGGGGGGCCGGGGTACACCAATGAGCAGTTCTTC.

CDR3 nucleotide sequence: TGTGCCATCAGTCAAACCGGGGAGCTGTTTTTT. Residues: CAISQTGELFF. The V gene is TRBV10-3, the J gene TRBJ2-2; no firm D call. V lost 5 bases to trimming and J lost 5 bases, with 3 bases between them. In germline, CDR1 is ENHRY, CDR2 SYGVKD. CDR3 length: 11 amino acids.

This clone was counted a single time. This sequence joins TRBV12-2 and TRBJ2-4; TRBD1 is the table's D call and was not checked against the DNA. TRBV12-2 is marked as a pseudogene. The CDR3 totals 15 residues. The CDR3 DNA follows: TGTGCAAGTCGCTCCCGATTGCGACGTCGACAGGAACAGTACTTC. Translation gives CASRSRLRRRQEQYF.

The chain recombines TRBV2 with TRBJ2-5, with a possible D match to TRBD2 (6 bases). Per the germline V gene, CDR1 is SNHLY and CDR2 is FYNNEI. The V end was cut by 5 bases, the J end by 2 bases, with 12 bases between. This CDR3 has 14 residues. CDR3 region: CASSPGLMQETQYF. In DNA, the CDR3 is TGTGCCAGCAGTCCCGGACTAATGCAAGAGACCCAGTACTTC.

V usage is TRBV9 and J usage is TRBJ2-5; a possible D gene is TRBD2 (6 bases). The germline gives CDR1 SGDLS, CDR2 YYNGEE. This CDR3 is 15 amino acids long. Trimming stripped 2 bases from V and 4 bases from J, with 15 bases between. CDR3 sequence (DNA): TGTGCCAGCAGCGTGGGGCGGGGCAAAGGAGAGACCCAGTACTTC. Translation gives CASSVGRGKGETQYF.

The rearrangement uses TRBV4-1 and TRBJ2-3, with TRBD1 matching over 10 bases. Trimming cost V 0 bases and J 1 base; bases outside gene matches: 4. The CDR3 has 17 residues. In germline, CDR1 is MGHRA, CDR2 YSYEKL. CDR3 coding DNA: TGCGCCAGCAGCCAAGATAGGGGGACAGGGGGCACAGATACGCAGTATTTT. This gives the protein CASSQDRGTGGTDTQYF.

V gene TRBV18 combines with J gene TRBJ1-2; D is unresolved. Trimming left V 6 bases short and J 5 bases short, with 25 bases between. CDR1 and CDR2 from the germline V gene are KGHSH and LQKENI. The CDR3 spans 17 residues. The CDR3 DNA reads TGTGCCAGCTCCGAGATGAGGGCGAAGCTCGAACATTATGGCTACACCTTC. Amino acid sequence: CASSEMRAKLEHYGYTF.

The V and J genes are TRBV3-1 (or the pseudogene TRBV3-2) and TRBJ2-3; 10 bases fit TRBD2. CDR1 is LGHDT, CDR2 YNNKEL, per germline (reference sequence). J gave up 10 bases and V 0 bases, and 7 bases lay outside the gene matches. The CDR3 is 15 amino acids. CDR3 sequence (DNA): TGTGCCAGCAGCCAAGATCCTTGGAGCGGGGGGGCGCAGTATTTT. It encodes CASSQDPWSGGAQYF.

This rearrangement joins TRBV5-1 to TRBJ2-3, with TRBD2 matching over 8 bases. The CDR3 totals 15 residues. Losses at the gene ends were 4 bases for V and 2 bases for J; bases not matched to a gene: 6. Germline-derived CDR1 and CDR2 are SGHRS and YFSETQ. The CDR3 spells CASSGGGLSTDTQYF. The CDR3 region has the DNA TGCGCCAGCAGCGGCGGGGGGCTATCCACAGATACGCAGTATTTT. Full variable domain (remainder filled in from reference TRBV5-1 and TRBJ2-3): KAGVTQTPRYLIKTRGQQVTLSCSPISGHRSVSWYQQTPGQGLQFLFEYFSETQRNKGNFPGRFSGRQFSNSRSEMNVSTLELGDSALYLCASSGGGLSTDTQYFGPGTRLTVL.

The chain couples TRBV6-5 to TRBJ1-1; D might be TRBD1 (6 bases). V was shortened by 4 bases and J by 6 bases, with 12 bases between the two germline ends. This CDR3 contains 13 residues. Germline V lookup: CDR1 MNHEY, CDR2 SVGAGI. In nucleotides, the CDR3 is TGTGCCAGCAGTTCATTACAGGGCGCTGAAGCTTTCTTT. Translation gives CASSSLQGAEAFF.

The chain carries TRBV2 and TRBJ1-5; no clear D. CDR1 is SNHLY and CDR2 is FYNNEI in the germline V gene. The CDR3 is made up of 15 amino acids. The V end was cut by 6 bases, the J end by 1 base, with 13 bases between. In DNA form, the CDR3 reads TGTGCCAGCAGCCTGGGAGTTTCGAGCAATCAGCCCCAGCATTTT. Its translation: CASSLGVSSNQPQHF. The entire variable domain, with the rest obtained from reference TRBV2 and TRBJ1-5, is as follows: EPEVTQTPSHQVTQMGQEVILRCVPISNHLYFYWYRQILGQKVEFLVSFYNNEISEKSEIFDDQFSVERPDGSNFTLKIRSTKLEDSAMYFCASSLGVSSNQPQHFGDGTRLSIL.

The V gene is TRBV5-6, the J gene TRBJ2-4; D is perhaps TRBD1 (7 bases). The V end was cut by 0 bases, the J end by 1 base, with 20 bases between. This CDR3 has 19 residues. Germline loops: CDR1 SGHDT, CDR2 YYEEEE. DNA for the CDR3: TGTGCCAGCAGCTTGGCTGGGACAGCGGGCAGAGAGGCCAAAAACATTCAGTACTTC. It yields the protein CASSLAGTAGREAKNIQYF.

This chain connects TRBV5-4 to TRBJ2-6; D might be TRBD1 (5 bases). Trimming shortened V by 4 bases and J by 0 bases, and 11 bases separated the two germline ends. Germline V lookup: CDR1 SGHNT, CDR2 YYREEE (reference sequence). CDR3 length equals 16 residues. This CDR3 is CASSTQVFSGANVLTF. The CDR3, as DNA: TGTGCCAGCAGCACACAGGTCTTCTCTGGGGCCAACGTCCTGACTTTC.

This clone was found a few times. The rearrangement joins TRBV18 to TRBJ1-5; D is ambiguous. The CDR3 has 16 residues. Germline CDR1 KGHSH, CDR2 LQKENI. The V end lost 6 bases, the J end lost 4 bases, and 19 bases lay between the germline ends. The DNA of the CDR3 is TGTGCCAGCTCCGGAGATGCGGGGTTAGGTAATCAGCCCCAGCATTTT. Encoded protein: CASSGDAGLGNQPQHF.

V and J are TRBV29-1 and TRBJ2-1, with TRBD2 matching over 7 bases. The germline V gene has CDR1 SQVTM and CDR2 ANQGSEA. The CDR3 has 12 residues. The chain's CDR3 is CSTSSGGSEQFF. CDR3 bases: TGCAGTACGTCATCCGGGGGGAGCGAGCAGTTCTTC.

The chain couples TRBV7-3 to TRBJ2-3; 8 bases agree with TRBD2. The CDR3 has 14 amino acids. J gave up 8 bases and V 5 bases, and 9 bases lay outside the gene matches. Germline-derived CDR1 and CDR2 are SGHTA and FQGTGA. CDR3 coding DNA: TGTGCCAGCAGCGCAACCGGGGGGGCAGGTACGCAGTATTTT. Its protein is CASSATGGAGTQYF.

In its sample, this clone was seen once. As DNA, the CDR3 is TGCGCCAGCAGGGGTTCGAGCGGCTCCTACAATGAGCAGTTCTTC. Amino acid sequence: CASRGSSGSYNEQFF. The chain links TRBV5-1 to TRBJ2-1; D is perhaps TRBD2 (5 bases). CDR3 size: 15 residues. CDR1 is SGHRS, CDR2 YFSETQ, per germline. Trimming took 5 bases from V and 0 from J, leaving 12 bases between them.